This T cell receptor (beta chain) was obtained from a study of shared clonotypes between healthy human individuals. Generated by immunoSEQ multiplex PCR, the TCRdb table keeps only in-frame clones and is missing some. Of over a million clones in the sample, roughly 96% were seen once. The V gene lost 4 bases and the J gene lost 5 bases, with 12 bases spanning the gap. Germline V gene lookup returns CDR1 SGHKS and CDR2 YYEKEE (reference sequence). The CDR3 contains 13 residues. The receptor comes from a young man in good health. This sequence joins TRBV5-5 and TRBJ2-5, with D perhaps matching TRBD1 (7 bases). Sequenced sample: naive CD4+ T cells sorted from blood. This sample's subset: CD45RA+ positively selected. CDR3 nucleotide sequence: TGTGCCAGCAGCGGAGGGGGCGCTGAGACCCAGTACTTC. It is translated as CASSGGGAETQYF.